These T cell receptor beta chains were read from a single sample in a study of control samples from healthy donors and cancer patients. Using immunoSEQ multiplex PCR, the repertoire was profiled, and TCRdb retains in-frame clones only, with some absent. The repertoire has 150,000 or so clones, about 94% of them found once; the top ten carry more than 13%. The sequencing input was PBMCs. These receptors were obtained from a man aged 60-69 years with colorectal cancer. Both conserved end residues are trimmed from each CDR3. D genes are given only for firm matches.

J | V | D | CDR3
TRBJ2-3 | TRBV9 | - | ASTSRGVMTDTQY
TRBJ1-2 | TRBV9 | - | ASSVAEGGYT
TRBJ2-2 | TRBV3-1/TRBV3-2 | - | ASSQGSGNTGELF
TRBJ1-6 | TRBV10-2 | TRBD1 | ASGGQGVTSPLH
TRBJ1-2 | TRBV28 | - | ASSFWAGSGYT
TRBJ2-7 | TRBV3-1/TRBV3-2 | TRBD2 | ASSQVGTSGGAKQY
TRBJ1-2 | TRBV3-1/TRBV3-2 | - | ASSQDTDTDYGYT
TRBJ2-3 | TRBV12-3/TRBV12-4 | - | ASSLKTDTQY
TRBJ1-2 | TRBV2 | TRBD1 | ASTLTSPGGNGYT
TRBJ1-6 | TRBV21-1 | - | ASSKADPKNSPLH
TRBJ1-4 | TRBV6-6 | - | ASSTQGATNEKLF
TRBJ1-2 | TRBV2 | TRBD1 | ASSELQGSNYGYT
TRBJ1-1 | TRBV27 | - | ASSLSRGDTEAF
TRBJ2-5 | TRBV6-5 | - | ASSRGLQETQY
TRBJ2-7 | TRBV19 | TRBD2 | ASSIEGASGVSYEQY
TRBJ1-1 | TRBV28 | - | ASSPYTSNTEAF
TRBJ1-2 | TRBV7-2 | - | ASSPRRSYGYT
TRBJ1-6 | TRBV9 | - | ASSVRGSGNSPLH
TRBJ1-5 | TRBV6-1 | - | ASSEYRDQPQH
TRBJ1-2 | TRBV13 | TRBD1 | ASSPGQGGTYGYT
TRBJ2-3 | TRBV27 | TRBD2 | ASSFSTSPYTDTQY
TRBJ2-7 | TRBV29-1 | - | SVEVQSIGANEQY
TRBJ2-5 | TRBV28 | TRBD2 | ASSLSASGGRETQY
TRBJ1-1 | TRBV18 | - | ASSPPGDTEAF
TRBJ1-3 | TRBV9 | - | ASSVQGSGNTIY
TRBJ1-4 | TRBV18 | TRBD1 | ASSRQGLLSEKLF
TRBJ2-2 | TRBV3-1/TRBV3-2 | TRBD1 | ASSQGTGANTGELF
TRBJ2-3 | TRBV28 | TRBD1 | ASSLPRTGGSDTDTQY
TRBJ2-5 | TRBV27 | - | ASSLSPRGEQETQY
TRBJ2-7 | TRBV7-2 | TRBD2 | ASSLGVVAGAYEQY
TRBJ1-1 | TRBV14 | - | ASSQPHENTEAF
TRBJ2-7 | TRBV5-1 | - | ASSLGTEAYEQY
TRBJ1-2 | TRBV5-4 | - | ASSLAGVDYGYT
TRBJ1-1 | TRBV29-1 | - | SVQVQGRKTEAF
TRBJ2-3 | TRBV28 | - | ASSFGGATDTQY
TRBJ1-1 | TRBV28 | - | ASSLGAANTEAF
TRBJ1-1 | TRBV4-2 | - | ASSPTGGEAF
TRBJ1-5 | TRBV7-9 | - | ASSGPGGGNQPQH
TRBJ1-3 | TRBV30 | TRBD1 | AWTGTGINTIY
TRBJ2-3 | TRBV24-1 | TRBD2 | ATSGTSGGAGPDTQY
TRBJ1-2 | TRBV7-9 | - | ASRETGIRGYT
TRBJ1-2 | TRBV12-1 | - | ASSSGRNYGYT
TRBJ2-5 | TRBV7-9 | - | ASSLPGPQETQY